The entry below describes one T cell receptor beta chain. The missing conserved phenylalanine or tryptophan at the end of this CDR3 makes a read error likely. The DNA is omitted, as the CDR3 cannot be located on it reliably, and the CDR3 follows TCRdb's listing. From its first to its last residue, the CDR3 has 10 amino acids. Sequencing used immunoSEQ multiplex PCR; TCRdb keeps in-frame clones, though not all of them. This sample carries more than 250,000 clones, about 90% of them seen once, and the ten largest clones take under 5.5%. This entry is derived from a study of blood T cell repertoires in COVID-19. Study-wide background: Material from acute and convalescent COVID-19 was sourced from the United States, Italy and Spain.

This clonotype originated in a woman aged 25-40 years who had recovered from COVID-19. V gene TRBV5-3 combines with J gene TRBJ1-4. TRBV5-3 is an open reading frame whose function is uncertain. The sample taken for sequencing was PBMCs or T cells enriched from blood (not recorded which). CDR3 region: CARSFGAEVD.